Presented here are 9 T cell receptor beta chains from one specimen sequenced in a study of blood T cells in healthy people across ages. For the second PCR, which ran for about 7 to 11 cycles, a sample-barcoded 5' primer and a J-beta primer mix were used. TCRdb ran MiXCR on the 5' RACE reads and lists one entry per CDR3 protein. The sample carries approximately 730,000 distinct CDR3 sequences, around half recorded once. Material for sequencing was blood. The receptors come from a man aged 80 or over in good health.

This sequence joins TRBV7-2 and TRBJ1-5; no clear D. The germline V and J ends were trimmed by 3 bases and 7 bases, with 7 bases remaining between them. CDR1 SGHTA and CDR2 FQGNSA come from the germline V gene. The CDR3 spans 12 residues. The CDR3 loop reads CASSFPFQPQHF. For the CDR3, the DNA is TGTGCCAGCAGCTTCCCGTTCCAGCCCCAGCATTTT.

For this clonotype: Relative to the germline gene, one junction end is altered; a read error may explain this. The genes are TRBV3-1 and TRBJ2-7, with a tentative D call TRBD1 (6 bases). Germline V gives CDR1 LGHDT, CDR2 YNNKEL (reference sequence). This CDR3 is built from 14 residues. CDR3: CASSQEAWTAERYF. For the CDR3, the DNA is TGTGCCAGCAGCCAAGAGGCGTGGACAGCCGAGCGGTACTTC.

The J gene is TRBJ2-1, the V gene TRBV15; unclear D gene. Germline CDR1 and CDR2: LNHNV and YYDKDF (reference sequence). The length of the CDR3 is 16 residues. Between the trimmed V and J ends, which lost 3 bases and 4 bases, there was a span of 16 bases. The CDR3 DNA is TGTGCCACCAGCAGGGGTTCGGTACAGATATACAATGAGCAGTTCTTC. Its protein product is CATSRGSVQIYNEQFF.

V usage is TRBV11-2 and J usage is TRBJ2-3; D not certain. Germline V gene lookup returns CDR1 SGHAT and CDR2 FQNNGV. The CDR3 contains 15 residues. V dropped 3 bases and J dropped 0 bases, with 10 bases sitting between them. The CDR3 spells CASSFVPLSTDTQYF. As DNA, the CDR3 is TGTGCCAGCAGCTTTGTCCCTTTAAGCACAGATACGCAGTATTTT.

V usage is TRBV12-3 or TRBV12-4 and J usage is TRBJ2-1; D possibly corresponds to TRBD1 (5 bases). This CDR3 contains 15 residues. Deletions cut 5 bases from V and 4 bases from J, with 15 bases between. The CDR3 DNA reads TGTGCCAGCAGTCCTCAGGGTGATCAATACAATGAGCAGTTCTTC. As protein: CASSPQGDQYNEQFF.

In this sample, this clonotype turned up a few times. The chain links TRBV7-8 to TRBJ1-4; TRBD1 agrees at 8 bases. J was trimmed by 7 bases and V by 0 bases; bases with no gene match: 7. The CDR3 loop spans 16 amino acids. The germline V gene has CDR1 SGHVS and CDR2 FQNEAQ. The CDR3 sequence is CASSLARAGGGEKLFF. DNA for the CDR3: TGTGCCAGCAGCTTAGCGCGGGCAGGGGGCGGTGAAAAACTGTTTTTT.

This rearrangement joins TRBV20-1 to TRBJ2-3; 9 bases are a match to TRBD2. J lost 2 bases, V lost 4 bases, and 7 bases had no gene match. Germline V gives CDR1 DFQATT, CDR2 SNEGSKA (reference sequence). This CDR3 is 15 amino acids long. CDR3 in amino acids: CSATPTSGYTDTQYF. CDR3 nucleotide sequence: TGCAGTGCTACCCCCACTAGCGGGTACACAGATACGCAGTATTTT.

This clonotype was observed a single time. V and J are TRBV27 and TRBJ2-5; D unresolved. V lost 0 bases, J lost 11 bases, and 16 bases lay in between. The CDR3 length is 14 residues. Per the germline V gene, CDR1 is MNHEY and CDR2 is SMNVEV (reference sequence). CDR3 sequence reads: CASSLSSPMNEQYF. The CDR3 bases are TGTGCCAGCAGTTTATCGTCCCCAATGAATGAGCAGTACTTC.

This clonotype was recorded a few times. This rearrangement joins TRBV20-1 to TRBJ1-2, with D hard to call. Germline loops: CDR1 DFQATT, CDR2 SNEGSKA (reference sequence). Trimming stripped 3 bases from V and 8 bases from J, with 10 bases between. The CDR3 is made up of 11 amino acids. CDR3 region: CSASSKEGYTF. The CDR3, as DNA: TGCAGTGCTAGCTCTAAGGAAGGCTACACCTTC.